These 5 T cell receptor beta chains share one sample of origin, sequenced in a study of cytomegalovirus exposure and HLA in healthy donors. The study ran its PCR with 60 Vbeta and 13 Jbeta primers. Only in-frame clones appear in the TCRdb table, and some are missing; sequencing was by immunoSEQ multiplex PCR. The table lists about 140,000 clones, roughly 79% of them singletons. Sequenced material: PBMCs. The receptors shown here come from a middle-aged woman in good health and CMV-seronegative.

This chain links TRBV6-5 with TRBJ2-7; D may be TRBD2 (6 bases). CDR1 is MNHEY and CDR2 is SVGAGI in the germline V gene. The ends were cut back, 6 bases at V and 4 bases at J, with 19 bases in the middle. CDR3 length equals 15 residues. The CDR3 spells CASRRGLRETYEQYF. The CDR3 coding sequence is TGTGCCAGCAGACGGGGACTCCGGGAAACATACGAGCAGTACTTC.

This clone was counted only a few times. CDR3 sequence reads: CASSPGQGLEKLFF. DNA for the CDR3: TGTGCCAGCAGTCCGGGACAGGGGTTGGAAAAACTGTTTTTT. The chain employs TRBV5-5 and TRBJ1-4, with 10 bases identical to TRBD1. CDR3 length: 14 residues. Trimming took 5 bases from V and 8 from J; bases not matched to a gene: 6. The V gene's germline CDR1 is SGHKS and CDR2 YYEKEE (reference sequence).

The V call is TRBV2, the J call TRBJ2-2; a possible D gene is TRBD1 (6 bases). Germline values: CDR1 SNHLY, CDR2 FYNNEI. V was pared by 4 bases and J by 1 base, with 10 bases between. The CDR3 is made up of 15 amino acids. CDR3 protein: CASSAGARNTGELFF. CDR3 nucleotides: TGTGCCAGCAGTGCAGGGGCCAGGAACACCGGGGAGCTGTTTTTT.

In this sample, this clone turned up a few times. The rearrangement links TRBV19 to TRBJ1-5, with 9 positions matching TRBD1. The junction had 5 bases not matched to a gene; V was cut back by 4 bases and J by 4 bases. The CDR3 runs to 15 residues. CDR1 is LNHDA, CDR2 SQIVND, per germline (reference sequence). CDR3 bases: TGTGCCAGTAGTAACACAGGGGGCCGAAATCAGCCCCAGCATTTT. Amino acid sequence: CASSNTGGRNQPQHF.

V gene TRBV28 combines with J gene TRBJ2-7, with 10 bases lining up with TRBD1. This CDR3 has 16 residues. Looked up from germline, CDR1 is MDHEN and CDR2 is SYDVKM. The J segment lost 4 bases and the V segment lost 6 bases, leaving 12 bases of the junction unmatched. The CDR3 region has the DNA TGTGCCAGCAGGACCCGGGACAGGGGACCACGTTACGAGCAGTACTTC. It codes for CASRTRDRGPRYEQYF. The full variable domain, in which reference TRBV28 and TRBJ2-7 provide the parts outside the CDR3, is DVKVTQSSRYLVKRTGEKVFLECVQDMDHENMFWYRQDPGLGLRLIYFSYDVKMKEKGDIPEGYSVSREKKERFSLILESASTNQTSMYLCASRTRDRGPRYEQYFGPGTRLTVT.